This is a list of T cell receptor beta chains from one sample in a study of HIV-infected children after antiretroviral therapy interruption. TCRdb reprocessed the 3' RACE reads with MiXCR, giving one entry per CDR3 protein. The sample lists approximately 95,000 distinct CDR3 sequences, around 6.9% occurring once. The sequenced sample was CD45RA+ CD4+ T cells from PBMCs, pooled from several time points, obtained from a donor given antiretroviral therapy, either interrupted or continuous. These receptors were taken from a pool of human donors with HIV. CDR3s include the opening cysteine and the closing phenylalanine or tryptophan. D genes are given only for firm matches. A row's size may be missing; if present it is once, few, many or a size class.

j_call: TRBJ1-5
d_call: .
clone_size: .
v_call: TRBV6-6
cdr3_aa: CASSYSRQYNQPQHF
cdr3_nt: TGTGCCAGCAGTTACTCGAGGCAGTACAATCAGCCCCAGCATTTT

j_call: TRBJ2-5
d_call: TRBD2
clone_size: .
v_call: TRBV12-3/TRBV12-4
cdr3_aa: CASSSTSGSGAQYF
cdr3_nt: TGTGCCAGCAGTTCGACTAGCGGGAGTGGGGCCCAGTACTTC

j_call: TRBJ1-1
d_call: .
clone_size: many
v_call: TRBV6-1
cdr3_aa: CASSGQPGVEAFF
cdr3_nt: TGTGCCAGCAGTGGACAGCCAGGGGTTGAAGCTTTCTTT

j_call: TRBJ1-2
d_call: .
clone_size: many
v_call: TRBV5-4
cdr3_aa: CASSSDASPYYGYTF
cdr3_nt: TGTGCCAGCAGCTCGGACGCATCCCCCTACTATGGCTACACCTTC

j_call: TRBJ2-2
d_call: TRBD2
clone_size: many
v_call: TRBV5-1
cdr3_aa: CASSSSGGAGELFF
cdr3_nt: TGCGCCAGCAGCTCGAGCGGGGGTGCCGGGGAGCTGTTTTTT

j_call: TRBJ1-1
d_call: .
clone_size: many
v_call: TRBV20-1
cdr3_aa: CSARDRVVNTEAFF
cdr3_nt: TGCAGTGCTAGAGACAGGGTGGTCAACACTGAAGCTTTCTTT

j_call: TRBJ1-1
d_call: .
clone_size: many
v_call: TRBV7-9
cdr3_aa: CASSLFLGNSEAFF
cdr3_nt: TGTGCCAGCAGCTTGTTCCTTGGGAATAGTGAAGCTTTCTTT

j_call: TRBJ2-2
d_call: .
clone_size: .
v_call: TRBV25-1
cdr3_aa: CASSGDFLTGELFF
cdr3_nt: TGTGCCAGCAGTGGGGACTTTCTCACCGGGGAGCTGTTTTTT

j_call: TRBJ1-2
d_call: .
clone_size: many
v_call: TRBV5-5
cdr3_aa: CASSTLRTDGYTF
cdr3_nt: TGTGCCAGCAGTACCCTCCGGACGGATGGCTACACCTTC

j_call: TRBJ2-7
d_call: .
clone_size: many
v_call: TRBV11-2
cdr3_aa: CASSFKGDQTYEQYF
cdr3_nt: TGTGCCAGCAGCTTCAAGGGGGACCAAACCTACGAGCAGTACTTC

j_call: TRBJ1-5
d_call: TRBD1
clone_size: .
v_call: TRBV20-1
cdr3_aa: CSAKTGVYQPQHF
cdr3_nt: TGCAGTGCTAAAACAGGGGTTTATCAGCCCCAGCATTTT

j_call: TRBJ2-7
d_call: .
clone_size: few
v_call: TRBV2
cdr3_aa: CASRRWVADYEQYF
cdr3_nt: TGTGCCAGCAGGAGGTGGGTGGCAGACTACGAGCAGTACTTC

j_call: TRBJ1-5
d_call: .
clone_size: many
v_call: TRBV5-5
cdr3_aa: CASSPHLDQPQHF
cdr3_nt: TGTGCCAGCAGCCCCCATTTGGATCAGCCCCAGCATTTT

j_call: TRBJ2-2
d_call: .
clone_size: few
v_call: TRBV5-1
cdr3_aa: CASSFIQRKNTGELFF
cdr3_nt: TGCGCCAGCAGCTTCATCCAGAGAAAGAACACCGGGGAGCTGTTTTTT

j_call: TRBJ1-2
d_call: .
clone_size: few
v_call: TRBV6-2/TRBV6-3
cdr3_aa: CASRQGTEGYTF
cdr3_nt: TGTGCCAGCAGACAGGGTACGGAGGGCTACACCTTC

j_call: TRBJ2-7
d_call: .
clone_size: many
v_call: TRBV10-3
cdr3_aa: CAISATGTEQYF
cdr3_nt: TGTGCCATCAGCGCTACAGGGACCGAGCAGTACTTC

j_call: TRBJ2-3
d_call: TRBD2
clone_size: .
v_call: TRBV6-6
cdr3_aa: CASKWRESTDTQYF
cdr3_nt: TGTGCCAGCAAATGGCGGGAGAGCACAGATACGCAGTATTTT

j_call: TRBJ2-3
d_call: TRBD1
clone_size: many
v_call: TRBV7-3
cdr3_aa: CASSYDRVSTDTQYF
cdr3_nt: TGTGCCAGCAGTTACGACAGGGTTAGCACAGATACGCAGTATTTT

j_call: TRBJ2-6
d_call: .
clone_size: many
v_call: TRBV10-2
cdr3_aa: CASSLTQGANVLTF
cdr3_nt: TGCGCCAGCAGTCTGACGCAGGGGGCCAACGTCCTGACTTTC

j_call: TRBJ2-5
d_call: TRBD1
clone_size: many
v_call: TRBV5-1
cdr3_aa: CASSSSDRGETQYF
cdr3_nt: TGCGCCAGCAGCAGTTCGGACAGGGGCGAGACCCAGTACTTC

j_call: TRBJ2-1
d_call: .
clone_size: .
v_call: TRBV20-1
cdr3_aa: CSVRRVINYNEQFF
cdr3_nt: TGCAGTGTCCGGCGGGTGATAAATTACAATGAGCAGTTCTTC

j_call: TRBJ1-2
d_call: .
clone_size: .
v_call: TRBV7-1
cdr3_aa: CASSLARSYGYTF
cdr3_nt: TGTGCCAGCAGCTTAGCGCGGAGCTATGGCTACACCTTC

j_call: TRBJ1-3
d_call: .
clone_size: .
v_call: TRBV20-1
cdr3_aa: CSVLGVTGNTIYF
cdr3_nt: TGCAGTGTACTCGGGGTTACGGGAAACACCATATATTTT

j_call: TRBJ2-5
d_call: .
clone_size: many
v_call: TRBV18
cdr3_aa: CASSANQETQYF
cdr3_nt: TGTGCCAGCTCAGCCAACCAAGAGACCCAGTACTTC

j_call: TRBJ1-1
d_call: .
clone_size: few
v_call: TRBV12-3/TRBV12-4
cdr3_aa: CASSSSGTTEAFF
cdr3_nt: TGTGCCAGCAGTAGCTCGGGGACCACTGAAGCTTTCTTT

j_call: TRBJ2-7
d_call: .
clone_size: .
v_call: TRBV28
cdr3_aa: CASRPPEGYEQYF
cdr3_nt: TGTGCCAGCAGGCCCCCCGAAGGGTACGAGCAGTACTTC

j_call: TRBJ1-1
d_call: TRBD1
clone_size: many
v_call: TRBV11-2
cdr3_aa: CASSPPRTGDFFF
cdr3_nt: TGTGCCAGCAGCCCCCCCCGGACAGGAGACTTCTTCTTT

j_call: TRBJ2-7
d_call: .
clone_size: many
v_call: TRBV19
cdr3_aa: CASSRRQFSYEQYF
cdr3_nt: TGTGCCAGTAGTAGGCGACAGTTCTCCTACGAGCAGTACTTC

j_call: TRBJ2-3
d_call: .
clone_size: few
v_call: TRBV6-6
cdr3_aa: CASREPSTDTQYF
cdr3_nt: TGTGCCAGCCGGGAGCCCAGCACAGATACGCAGTATTTT

j_call: TRBJ2-7
d_call: .
clone_size: many
v_call: TRBV7-2
cdr3_aa: CASSLGGGGAYEQYF
cdr3_nt: TGTGCCAGCAGCTTAGGAGGGGGGGGCGCTTACGAGCAGTACTTC

j_call: TRBJ2-7
d_call: TRBD1
clone_size: many
v_call: TRBV11-2
cdr3_aa: CASSLVPGQGAYEQYF
cdr3_nt: TGTGCCAGCAGCTTAGTACCGGGACAGGGGGCCTACGAGCAGTACTTC

j_call: TRBJ2-3
d_call: .
clone_size: many
v_call: TRBV21-1
cdr3_aa: CASSADRGGTDTQYF
cdr3_nt: TGTGCCAGCAGCGCCGACAGGGGAGGCACAGATACGCAGTATTTT